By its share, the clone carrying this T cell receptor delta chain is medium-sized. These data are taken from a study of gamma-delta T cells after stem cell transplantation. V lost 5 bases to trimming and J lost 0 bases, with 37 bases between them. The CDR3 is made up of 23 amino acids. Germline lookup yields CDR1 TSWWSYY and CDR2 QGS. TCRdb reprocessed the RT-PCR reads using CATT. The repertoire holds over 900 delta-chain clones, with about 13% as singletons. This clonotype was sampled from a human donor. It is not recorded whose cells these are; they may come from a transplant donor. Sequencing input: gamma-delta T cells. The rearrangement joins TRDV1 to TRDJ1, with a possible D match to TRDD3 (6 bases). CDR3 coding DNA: TGTGCTCTTGGGCCCCACCTTCGGCTGGCCCTATGGGGGCTACCTTCGTACACCGATAAACTCATCTTT. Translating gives CALGPHLRLALWGLPSYTDKLIF.